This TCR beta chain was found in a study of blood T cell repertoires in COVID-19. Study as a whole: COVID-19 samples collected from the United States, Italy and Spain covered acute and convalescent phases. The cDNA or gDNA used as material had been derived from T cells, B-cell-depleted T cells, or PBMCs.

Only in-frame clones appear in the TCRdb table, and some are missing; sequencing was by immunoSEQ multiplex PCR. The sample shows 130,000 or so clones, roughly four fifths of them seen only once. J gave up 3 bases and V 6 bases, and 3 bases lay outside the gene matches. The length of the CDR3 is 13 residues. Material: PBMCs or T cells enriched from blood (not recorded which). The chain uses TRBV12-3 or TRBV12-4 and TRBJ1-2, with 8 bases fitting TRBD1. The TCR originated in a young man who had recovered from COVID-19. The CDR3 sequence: CASRAGGYYGYTF. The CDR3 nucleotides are TGTGCCAGCAGAGCAGGGGGCTACTATGGCTACACCTTC.